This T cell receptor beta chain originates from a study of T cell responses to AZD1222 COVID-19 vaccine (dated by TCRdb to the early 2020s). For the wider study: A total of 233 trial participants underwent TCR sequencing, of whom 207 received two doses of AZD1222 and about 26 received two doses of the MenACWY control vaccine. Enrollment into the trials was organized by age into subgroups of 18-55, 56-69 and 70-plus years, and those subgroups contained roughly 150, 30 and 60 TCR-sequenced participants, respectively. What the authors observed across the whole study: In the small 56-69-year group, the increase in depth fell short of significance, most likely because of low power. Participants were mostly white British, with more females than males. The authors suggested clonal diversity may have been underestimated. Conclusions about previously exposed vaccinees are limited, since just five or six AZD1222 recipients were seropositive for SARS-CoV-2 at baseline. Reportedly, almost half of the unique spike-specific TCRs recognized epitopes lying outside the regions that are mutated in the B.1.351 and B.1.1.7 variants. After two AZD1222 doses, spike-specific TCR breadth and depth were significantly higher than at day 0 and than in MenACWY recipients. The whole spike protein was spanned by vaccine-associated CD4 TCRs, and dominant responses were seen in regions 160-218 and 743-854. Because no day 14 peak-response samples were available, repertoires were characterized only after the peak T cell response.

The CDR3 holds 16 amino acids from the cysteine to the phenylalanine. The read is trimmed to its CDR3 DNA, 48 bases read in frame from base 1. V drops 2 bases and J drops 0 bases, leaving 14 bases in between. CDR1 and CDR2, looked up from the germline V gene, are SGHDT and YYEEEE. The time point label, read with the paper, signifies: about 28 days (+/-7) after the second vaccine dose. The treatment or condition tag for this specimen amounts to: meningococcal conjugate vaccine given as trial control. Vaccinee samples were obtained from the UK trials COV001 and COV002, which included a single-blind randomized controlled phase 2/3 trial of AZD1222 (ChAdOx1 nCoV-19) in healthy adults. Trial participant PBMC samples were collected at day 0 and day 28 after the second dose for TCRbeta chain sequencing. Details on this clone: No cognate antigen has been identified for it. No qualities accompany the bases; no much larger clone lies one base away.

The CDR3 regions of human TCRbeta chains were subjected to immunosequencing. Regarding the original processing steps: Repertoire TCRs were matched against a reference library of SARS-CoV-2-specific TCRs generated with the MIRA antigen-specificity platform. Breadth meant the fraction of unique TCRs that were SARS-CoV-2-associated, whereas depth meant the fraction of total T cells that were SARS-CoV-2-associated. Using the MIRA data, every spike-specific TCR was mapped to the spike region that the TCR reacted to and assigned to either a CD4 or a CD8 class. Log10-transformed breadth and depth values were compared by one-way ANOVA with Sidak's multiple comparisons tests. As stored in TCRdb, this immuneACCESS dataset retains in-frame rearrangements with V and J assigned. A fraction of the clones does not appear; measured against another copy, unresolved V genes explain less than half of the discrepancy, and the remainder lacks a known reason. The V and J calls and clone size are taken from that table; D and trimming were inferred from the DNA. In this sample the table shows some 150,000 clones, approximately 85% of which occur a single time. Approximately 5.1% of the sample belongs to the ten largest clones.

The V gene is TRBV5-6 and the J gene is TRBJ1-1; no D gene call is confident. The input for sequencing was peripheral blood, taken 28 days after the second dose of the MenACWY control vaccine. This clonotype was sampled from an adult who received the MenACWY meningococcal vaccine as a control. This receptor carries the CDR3 CASSFSRGRVNTEAFF. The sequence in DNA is TGTGCCAGCAGCTTCAGTCGTGGGCGGGTGAACACTGAAGCTTTCTTT.